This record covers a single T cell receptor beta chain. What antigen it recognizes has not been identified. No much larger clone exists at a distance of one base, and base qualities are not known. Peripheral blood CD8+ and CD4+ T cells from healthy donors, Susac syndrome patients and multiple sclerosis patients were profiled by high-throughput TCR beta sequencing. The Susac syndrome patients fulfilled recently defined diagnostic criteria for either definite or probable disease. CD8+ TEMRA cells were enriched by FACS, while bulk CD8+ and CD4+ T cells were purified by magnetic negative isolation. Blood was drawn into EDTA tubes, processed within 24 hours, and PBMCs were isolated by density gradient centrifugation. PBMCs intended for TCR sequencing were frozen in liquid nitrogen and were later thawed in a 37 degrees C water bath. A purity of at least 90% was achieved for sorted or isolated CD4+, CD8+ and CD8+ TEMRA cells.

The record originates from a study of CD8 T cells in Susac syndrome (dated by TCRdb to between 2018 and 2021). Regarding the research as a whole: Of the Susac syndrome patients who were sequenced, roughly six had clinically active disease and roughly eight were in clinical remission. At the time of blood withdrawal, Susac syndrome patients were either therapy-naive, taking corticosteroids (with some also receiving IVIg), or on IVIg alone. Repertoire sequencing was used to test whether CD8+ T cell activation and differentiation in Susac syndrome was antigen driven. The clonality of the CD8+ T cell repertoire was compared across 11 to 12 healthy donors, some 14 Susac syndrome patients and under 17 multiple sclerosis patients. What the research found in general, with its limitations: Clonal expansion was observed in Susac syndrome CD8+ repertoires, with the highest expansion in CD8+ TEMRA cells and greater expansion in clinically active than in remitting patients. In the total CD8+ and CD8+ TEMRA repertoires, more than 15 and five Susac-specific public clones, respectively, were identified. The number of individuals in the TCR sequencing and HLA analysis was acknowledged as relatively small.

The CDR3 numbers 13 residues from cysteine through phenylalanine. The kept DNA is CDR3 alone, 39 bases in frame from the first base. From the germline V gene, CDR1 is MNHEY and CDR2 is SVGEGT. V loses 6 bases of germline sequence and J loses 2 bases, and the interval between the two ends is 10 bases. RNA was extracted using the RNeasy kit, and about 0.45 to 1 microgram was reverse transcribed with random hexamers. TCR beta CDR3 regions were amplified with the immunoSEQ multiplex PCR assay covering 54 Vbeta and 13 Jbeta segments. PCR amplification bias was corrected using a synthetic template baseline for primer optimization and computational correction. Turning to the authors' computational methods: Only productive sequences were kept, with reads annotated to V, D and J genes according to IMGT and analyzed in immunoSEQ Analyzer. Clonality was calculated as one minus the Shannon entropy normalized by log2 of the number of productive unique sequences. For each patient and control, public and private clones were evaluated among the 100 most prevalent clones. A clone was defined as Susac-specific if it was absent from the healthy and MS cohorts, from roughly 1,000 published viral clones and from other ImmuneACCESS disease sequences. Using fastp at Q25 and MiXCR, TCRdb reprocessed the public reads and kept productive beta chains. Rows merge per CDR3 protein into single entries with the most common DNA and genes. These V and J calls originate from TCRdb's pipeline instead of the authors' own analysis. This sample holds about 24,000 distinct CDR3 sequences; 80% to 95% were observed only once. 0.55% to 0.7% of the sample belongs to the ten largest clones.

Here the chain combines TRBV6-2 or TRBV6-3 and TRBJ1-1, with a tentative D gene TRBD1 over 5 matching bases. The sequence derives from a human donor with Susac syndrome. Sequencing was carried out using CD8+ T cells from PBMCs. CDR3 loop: CASSLDSNTEAFF. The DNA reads TGTGCCAGCAGCCTCGACAGCAACACTGAAGCTTTCTTT.